This T cell receptor (beta chain) was documented in a study of CD8 T cells in Susac syndrome. Study in general: Intravenous immunoglobulin alone or corticosteroids were being given to patients with Susac syndrome at blood draw, unless they were therapy-naive.

RNA in amounts of about 0.5 to 1 ug was reverse transcribed with random hexamers. An immunoSEQ multiplex PCR generated amplified TCR beta CDR3 products spanning 54 Vbeta and 13 Jbeta. TCRdb re-called the immunoSEQ multiplex PCR reads with MiXCR, one entry per CDR3 protein. The repertoire holds about 190,000 distinct CDR3 sequences, with approximately 94% as singletons. Each Susac syndrome patient had definite or probable disease by recently defined criteria. From germline, CDR1 is SEHNR and CDR2 FQNEAQ (reference sequence). Trimming removed 5 bases from V and 5 bases from J; junction bases left unmatched: 6. The CDR3 has 14 amino acids.

The genes are TRBV7-9 and TRBJ2-4; 7 nucleotides line up with TRBD1. The TCR originated in a human donor with Susac syndrome. The sequenced sample consisted of CD4+ T cells from PBMCs. Here the CDR3 DNA reads TGTGCCAGCAGCCTAAGACAGGGTGAAAACATTCAGTACTTC. This translates into CASSLRQGENIQYF.